The next 29 T cell receptor beta chains were all read from a single sample in a study of identifying expanded T cells in peripheral blood. TCRdb keeps only in-frame clones here, not all; method: immunoSEQ multiplex PCR. The sample lists some 80,000 clones, roughly 90% occurring once. The sample comprised blood. These receptors all come from a person aged 18 to 75 in good health.

The chain carries TRBV27 and TRBJ2-3; 8 bases are a match to TRBD1. The CDR3 has 16 amino acids. J lost 4 bases, V lost 5 bases, and 11 bases had no gene match. Germline V gives CDR1 MNHEY, CDR2 SMNVEV (reference sequence). CDR3 DNA: TGTGCCAGCAGTCATACCGGGACAGGCTTCGCAGATACGCAGTATTTT. Its protein product is CASSHTGTGFADTQYF.

In its sample, this clone was seen a few times. The chain uses TRBV2 and TRBJ2-7, with 7 bases lining up with TRBD2. The CDR3 totals 15 residues. Per germline, CDR1 SNHLY and CDR2 FYNNEI. Unmatched junction bases numbered 8, after V lost 6 bases and J lost 0 bases. This chain's CDR3 is CASRETSSLSYEQYF. CDR3 coding DNA: TGTGCCAGCAGAGAGACTAGCTCCCTCTCCTACGAGCAGTACTTC.

The chain has TRBV5-4 and TRBJ1-6; 10 bases line up with TRBD1. This CDR3 has 16 amino acids. Trimming took 5 bases from V and 9 from J; bases not matched to a gene: 11. CDR1 is SGHNT and CDR2 is YYREEE in the germline V gene (reference sequence). CDR3 in DNA: TGTGCCAGCAGTTCTTACCGGGACAGGGGTGCTTCACCCCTCCACTTT. Translation gives CASSSYRDRGASPLHF.

The chain uses TRBV25-1 and TRBJ1-2, with 7 bases fitting TRBD1. Germline V gene sequence: CDR1 MGHDK, CDR2 SYGVNS. The CDR3 is 17 residues long. V lost 3 bases, J lost 4 bases, and 14 bases stayed unmatched. The CDR3: CASSDPTGEGGFYGYTF. In DNA form, the CDR3 reads TGTGCCAGCAGTGACCCCACCGGGGAAGGGGGCTTCTATGGCTACACCTTC.

The genes are TRBV6-4 and TRBJ2-1; 7 bases map to TRBD2. V shed 3 bases, J shed 4 bases, and the junction held 9 bases outside the gene matches. The CDR3 runs to 16 residues. Germline V gene lookup returns CDR1 MRHNA and CDR2 SNTAGT. The chain's CDR3 is CASSEIAGVIYNEQFF. CDR3 nucleotides: TGTGCCAGCAGTGAAATTGCGGGAGTGATTTACAATGAGCAGTTCTTC.

The V call is TRBV6-5, the J call TRBJ1-1; tentative D call: TRBD1 (5 bases). The CDR3 runs 14 residues. V was trimmed by 5 bases and J by 2 bases, leaving 12 bases between them. Germline CDR1 reads MNHEY; CDR2 reads SVGAGI. DNA for the CDR3: TGTGCCAGCAGTGCAGGGACGGTCAACACTGAAGCTTTCTTT. This translates into CASSAGTVNTEAFF.

The rearrangement links TRBV2 to TRBJ2-1; TRBD2 is a possible D gene (6 bases). Germline assignment: CDR1 SNHLY and CDR2 FYNNEI. V shed 9 bases and J shed 6 bases, with 9 bases lying between them. This CDR3 contains 11 residues. Here the CDR3 DNA reads TGTGCCAGTCGGGAGTTCAATGAGCAGTTCTTC. Its translation is CASREFNEQFF.

V usage is TRBV10-3 and J usage is TRBJ1-2; maybe TRBD1 (5 bases). Trimming left V 3 bases short and J 2 bases short, with 16 bases between. CDR1 and CDR2 from the germline V gene are ENHRY and SYGVKD. This CDR3 comprises 16 residues. CDR3 bases: TGTGCCATCAGTGAATGGACCGGGACGGAGAACTATGGCTACACCTTC. This sequence encodes CAISEWTGTENYGYTF.

The chain carries TRBV6-6 and TRBJ2-3; 15 bases match TRBD2. The CDR3 sequence is 16 residues long. V lost 6 bases, J lost 3 bases, and 4 bases stayed unmatched. Looked up from germline, CDR1 is MNHNY and CDR2 is SVGAGI (reference sequence). The CDR3, as DNA: TGTGCCAGCAGCCGGGGACTAGCGGGGGGAACAGATACGCAGTATTTT. This encodes CASSRGLAGGTDTQYF.

This clone was seen only a few times. The chain carries TRBV5-8 and TRBJ2-2; D perhaps matches TRBD2 (5 bases). CDR1 SGHTS and CDR2 YDEGEE come from the germline V gene. Trimming cost V 8 bases and J 2 bases, with 10 bases left between them. The CDR3 totals 13 residues. The CDR3 loop is CARGGLNTGELFF. CDR3 coding DNA: TGTGCCAGGGGCGGGCTTAACACCGGGGAGCTGTTTTTT.

This chain uses TRBV27 with TRBJ1-2, with 7 bases matching TRBD1. Trimming took 3 bases from V and 0 from J; bases not matched to a gene: 1. The CDR3 is 14 amino acids. Germline-derived CDR1 and CDR2 are MNHEY and SMNVEV (reference sequence). The CDR3 DNA follows: TGTGCCAGCAGTTTGACAGGGACTAACTATGGCTACACCTTC. It yields the protein CASSLTGTNYGYTF.

The V and J genes are TRBV27 and TRBJ2-7; D may be TRBD1 or TRBD2 (5 bases each). Germline assignment: CDR1 MNHEY and CDR2 SMNVEV (reference sequence). The CDR3 is made up of 15 amino acids. Trimming removed 4 bases from V and 3 bases from J, with 16 bases in between. Written as DNA, the CDR3 is TGTGCCAGCAGTTCCCTCGGGGCGGGCAACTACGAGCAGTACTTC. It codes for CASSSLGAGNYEQYF.

J is TRBJ2-5 and V is TRBV6-1, with 7 bases matching TRBD2. Trimming at V came to 8 bases and at J to 1 base, leaving 7 bases not matched to a gene. Germline V gene lookup returns CDR1 MNHNS and CDR2 SASEGT. The CDR3 is 14 amino acids. CDR3 DNA sequence: TGTGCCAGCGCCCTCGGGGGGTCCCAAGAGACCCAGTACTTC. Its protein product is CASALGGSQETQYF.

This clone was seen only a few times. The J gene is TRBJ2-2, the V gene TRBV30; 9 nucleotides align to TRBD1. V lost 4 bases to trimming and J lost 6 bases; unmatched junction nucleotides: 3. The length of the CDR3 is 13 residues. Germline V gene lookup returns CDR1 GTSNPN and CDR2 SVGIG (reference sequence). Written as DNA, the CDR3 is TGTGCCTGGAAGGGACAGGGCGCCGGGGAGCTGTTTTTT. Translated, it gives CAWKGQGAGELFF. The full variable domain, in which reference TRBV30 and TRBJ2-2 provide the parts outside the CDR3, is SQTIHQWPATLVQPVGSPLSLECTVEGTSNPNLYWYRQAAGRGLQLLFYSVGIGQISSEVPQNLSASRPQDRQFILSSKKLLLSDSGFYLCAWKGQGAGELFFGEGSRLTVL.

V is TRBV2 and J is TRBJ1-1; D gene ambiguous. Germline CDR1 is SNHLY and CDR2 is FYNNEI. V was clipped by 6 bases and J by 0 bases, with 17 bases between them. CDR3 length: 16 residues. The CDR3 here is CASSEHGNYMNTEAFF. Written as DNA, the CDR3 is TGTGCCAGCAGCGAACACGGGAATTACATGAACACTGAAGCTTTCTTT.

V is TRBV2 and J is TRBJ1-1; D is possibly TRBD1 (5 bases). CDR3 size: 13 residues. Germline values: CDR1 SNHLY, CDR2 FYNNEI. V shed 6 bases and J shed 6 bases, with 14 bases lying between them. The CDR3 nucleotides read TGTGCCAGCAGGGGTCAGTGGGGGGCTGAAGCTTTCTTT. Its translation: CASRGQWGAEAFF.

V and J are TRBV7-2 and TRBJ2-7; 8 bases align to TRBD2. The V and J ends lost 4 bases and 3 bases, in that order; junction bases with no gene match: 5. The CDR3 is 14 residues long. Germline V lookup: CDR1 SGHTA, CDR2 FQGNSA. The CDR3, as DNA: TGTGCCAGCAGCTCGGCGGCGGGGGGCTACGAGCAGTACTTC. Translated, it gives CASSSAAGGYEQYF.

CDR3 sequence: CASSRAEVSSGNTIYF. The CDR3 DNA sequence: TGCGCCAGCAGCAGGGCGGAGGTGAGCTCTGGAAACACCATATATTTT. The chain combines TRBV4-1 with TRBJ1-3, with no clear D. The CDR3 is 16 residues long. Germline V gene lookup returns CDR1 MGHRA and CDR2 YSYEKL. V shed 5 bases and J shed 0 bases, with 14 bases lying between them.

The chain recombines TRBV29-1 with TRBJ1-2, with D unresolved. There are 13 residues in the CDR3. Germline CDR1 SQVTM, CDR2 ANQGSEA. The V end lost 4 bases, the J end lost 8 bases, and 17 bases lay between the germline ends. The CDR3 DNA reads TGCAGCGTTGTAGCTGGGCCACGGAGCGGCTACACCTTC. This translates into CSVVAGPRSGYTF.

DNA for the CDR3: TGTGCCAGCAGTTACAATGGACAGGGATACAATGAGCAGTTCTTC. This translates into CASSYNGQGYNEQFF. This chain connects TRBV6-5 to TRBJ2-1, with 8 bases lining up with TRBD1. CDR1 and CDR2 from the germline V gene are MNHEY and SVGAGI. The CDR3 runs 15 residues. With V trimmed by 2 bases and J by 4 bases, 4 bases remained unmatched.

The chain joins TRBV9 to TRBJ1-2; the D gene is possibly TRBD1 (6 bases). Trimming removed 4 bases from V and 0 bases from J, with 13 bases in between. Per the germline V gene, CDR1 is SGDLS and CDR2 is YYNGEE. CDR3 size: 15 residues. The CDR3 sequence: CASSLTGSANYGYTF. For the CDR3, the DNA is TGTGCCAGCAGCTTAACAGGGTCAGCTAACTATGGCTACACCTTC.

This clone showed up just once. This chain uses TRBV19 with TRBJ1-2; 7 positions agree with TRBD1. Trimming took 5 bases from V and 0 from J; bases not matched to a gene: 3. This CDR3 has 14 residues. CDR1 is LNHDA, CDR2 SQIVND, per germline (reference sequence). The CDR3 region has the DNA TGTGCCAGTAGTCCGGACAGGACTAACTATGGCTACACCTTC. Amino acid sequence: CASSPDRTNYGYTF.

This clone turned up a few times. The rearrangement links TRBV10-3 to TRBJ1-5; D gene unclear. Trimming shortened V by 5 bases and J by 3 bases, and 11 bases separated the two germline ends. This CDR3 has 14 amino acids. Germline V lookup: CDR1 ENHRY, CDR2 SYGVKD. In DNA, the CDR3 is TGTGCCATCAGTACAGAGGGTTCCAATCAGCCCCAGCATTTT. The encoded protein is CAISTEGSNQPQHF.

This chain links TRBV7-9 with TRBJ2-3, with 7 bases that match TRBD1. Per the germline V gene, CDR1 is SEHNR and CDR2 is FQNEAQ (reference sequence). The CDR3 is made up of 15 amino acids. Germline trimming cut 2 bases from V and 1 base from J; bases unmatched to any gene: 3. The CDR3 here is CASSLFQGGTDTQYF. CDR3 DNA: TGTGCCAGCAGCTTATTCCAGGGGGGCACAGATACGCAGTATTTT.

V usage is TRBV19 and J usage is TRBJ2-2; 10 nucleotides match TRBD2. Germline values: CDR1 LNHDA, CDR2 SQIVND (reference sequence). Germline trimming cut 3 bases from V and 4 bases from J; bases unmatched to any gene: 11. The CDR3 has 18 residues. As DNA, the CDR3 is TGTGCCAGTAGTATTTCTCCTAGCGGGGGTCGTCGCACCGGGGAGCTGTTTTTT. The encoded protein is CASSISPSGGRRTGELFF.

The CDR3 region is CASSYAVQGAGNTIYF. CDR3 nucleotides: TGTGCCAGCAGTTACGCCGTACAGGGGGCTGGAAACACCATATATTTT. The chain is built from TRBV6-5 and TRBJ1-3, with 8 bases lining up with TRBD1. With 2 bases clipped from V and 2 bases from J, the junction kept 5 bases outside the gene matches. The CDR3 sequence is 16 residues long. Per the germline V gene, CDR1 is MNHEY and CDR2 is SVGAGI.

The chain uses TRBV7-3 and TRBJ2-7; D not resolved. Trimming removed 2 bases from V and 3 bases from J, with 8 bases in between. The CDR3 covers 13 residues. Per the germline V gene, CDR1 is SGHTA and CDR2 is FQGTGA. The CDR3 region is CASSLFSDYEQYF. The CDR3 DNA reads as TGTGCCAGCAGCTTATTTTCAGACTACGAGCAGTACTTC.

This chain uses TRBV9 with TRBJ2-2, with D maybe TRBD1 (6 bases). Trimming stripped 7 bases from V and 4 bases from J, with 17 bases between. The CDR3 is 15 residues long. CDR1 SGDLS and CDR2 YYNGEE come from the germline V gene. CDR3 sequence (DNA): TGTGCCAGCGGTGGTCACACAGGGAGCACCGGGGAGCTGTTTTTT. Protein sequence: CASGGHTGSTGELFF.

V gene TRBV7-9 combines with J gene TRBJ2-3; D assignment may be TRBD1 or TRBD2 (5 bases each). V lost 5 bases to trimming and J lost 6 bases, with 21 bases between them. CDR1 SEHNR and CDR2 FQNEAQ come from the germline V gene (reference sequence). CDR3 length equals 16 residues. The CDR3 DNA is TGTGCCAGCAGCCCTCAGGGACCTGAATTCGGGGATACGCAGTATTTT. This sequence encodes CASSPQGPEFGDTQYF.